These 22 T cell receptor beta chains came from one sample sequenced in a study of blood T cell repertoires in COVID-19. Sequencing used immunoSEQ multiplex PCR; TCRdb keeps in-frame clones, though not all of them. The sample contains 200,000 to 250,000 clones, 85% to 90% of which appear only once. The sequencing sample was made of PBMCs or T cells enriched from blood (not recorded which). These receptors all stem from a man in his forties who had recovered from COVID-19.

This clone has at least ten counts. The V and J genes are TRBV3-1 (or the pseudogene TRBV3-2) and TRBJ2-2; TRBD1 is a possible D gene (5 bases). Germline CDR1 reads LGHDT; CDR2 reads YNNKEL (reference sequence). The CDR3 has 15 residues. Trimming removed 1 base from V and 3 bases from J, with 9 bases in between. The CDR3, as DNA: TGTGCCAGCAGCCAAGGGACAAGAGACACCGGGGAGCTGTTTTTT. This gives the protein CASSQGTRDTGELFF.

The CDR3 here is CASRPSRSSYEQYF. The DNA for the CDR3 is TGTGCCAGCAGGCCTAGCCGGTCGAGCTACGAGCAGTACTTC. This rearrangement joins TRBV7-2 to TRBJ2-7, with D possibly matching TRBD2 (5 bases). CDR1 is SGHTA and CDR2 is FQGNSA in the germline V gene. This CDR3 region has 14 residues. The V end lost 6 bases, the J end lost 3 bases, and 15 bases lay between the germline ends.

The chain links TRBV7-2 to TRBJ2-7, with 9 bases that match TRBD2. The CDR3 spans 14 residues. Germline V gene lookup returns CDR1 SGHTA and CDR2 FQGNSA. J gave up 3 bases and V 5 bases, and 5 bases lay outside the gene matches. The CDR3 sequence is CASSVLAGLYEQYF. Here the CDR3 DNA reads TGTGCCAGCAGCGTCCTAGCGGGGCTCTACGAGCAGTACTTC.

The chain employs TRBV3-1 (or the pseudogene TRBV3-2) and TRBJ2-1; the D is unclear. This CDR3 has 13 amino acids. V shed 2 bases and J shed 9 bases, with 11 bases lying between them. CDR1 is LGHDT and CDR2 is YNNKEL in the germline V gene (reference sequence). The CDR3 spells CASSQYISSEQFF. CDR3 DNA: TGTGCCAGCAGCCAATATATAAGCTCTGAGCAGTTCTTC.

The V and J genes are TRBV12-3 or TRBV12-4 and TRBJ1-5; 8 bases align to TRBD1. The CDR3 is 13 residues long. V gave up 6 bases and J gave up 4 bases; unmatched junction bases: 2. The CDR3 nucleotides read TGTGCCAGCAGGGACAGGGAGAATCAGCCCCAGCATTTT. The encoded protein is CASRDRENQPQHF.

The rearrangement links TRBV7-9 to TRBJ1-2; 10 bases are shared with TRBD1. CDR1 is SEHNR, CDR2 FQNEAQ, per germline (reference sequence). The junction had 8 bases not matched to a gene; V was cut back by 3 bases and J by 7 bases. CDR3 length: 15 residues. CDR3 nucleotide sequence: TGTGCCAGCAGCTTCCCCCCGGACAGGGGGATTGGCTACACCTTC. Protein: CASSFPPDRGIGYTF.

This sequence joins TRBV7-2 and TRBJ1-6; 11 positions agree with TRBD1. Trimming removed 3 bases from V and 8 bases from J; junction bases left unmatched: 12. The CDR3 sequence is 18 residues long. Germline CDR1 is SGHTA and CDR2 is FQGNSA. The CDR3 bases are TGTGCCAGCAGCTTCCAAACCGGGACAGGGGGAATTTATTCACCCCTCCACTTT. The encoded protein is CASSFQTGTGGIYSPLHF. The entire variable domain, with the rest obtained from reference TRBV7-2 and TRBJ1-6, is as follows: GAGVSQSPSNKVTEKGKDVELRCDPISGHTALYWYRQSLGQGLEFLIYFQGNSAPDKSGLPSDRFSAERTGGSVSTLTIQRTQQEDSAVYLCASSFQTGTGGIYSPLHFGNGTRLTVT.

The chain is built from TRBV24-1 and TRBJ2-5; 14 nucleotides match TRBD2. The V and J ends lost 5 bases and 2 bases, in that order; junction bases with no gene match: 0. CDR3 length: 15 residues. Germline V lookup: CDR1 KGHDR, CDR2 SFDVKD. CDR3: CATSGTSGGQETQYF. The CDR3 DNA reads TGTGCCACCAGTGGGACTAGCGGGGGGCAAGAGACCCAGTACTTC.

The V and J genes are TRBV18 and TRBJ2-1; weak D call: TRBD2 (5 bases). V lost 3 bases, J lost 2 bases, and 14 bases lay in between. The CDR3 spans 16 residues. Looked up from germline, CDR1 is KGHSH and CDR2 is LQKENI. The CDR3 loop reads CASSPKDGEPYNEQFF. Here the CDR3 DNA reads TGTGCCAGCTCACCCAAGGACGGGGAACCCTACAATGAGCAGTTCTTC. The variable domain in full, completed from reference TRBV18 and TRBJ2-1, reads NAGVMQNPRHLVRRRGQEARLRCSPMKGHSHVYWYRQLPEEGLKFMVYLQKENIIDESGMPKERFSAEFPKEGPSILRIQQVVRGDSAAYFCASSPKDGEPYNEQFFGPGTRLTVL.

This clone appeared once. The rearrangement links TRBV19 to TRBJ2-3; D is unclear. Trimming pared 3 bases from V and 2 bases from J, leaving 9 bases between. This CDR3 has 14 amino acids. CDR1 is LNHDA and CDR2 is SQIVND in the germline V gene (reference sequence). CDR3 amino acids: CASSMASFTDTQYF. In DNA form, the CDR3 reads TGTGCCAGTAGTATGGCATCTTTCACAGATACGCAGTATTTT. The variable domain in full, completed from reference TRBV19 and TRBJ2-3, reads DGGITQSPKYLFRKEGQNVTLSCEQNLNHDAMYWYRQDPGQGLRLIYYSQIVNDFQKGDIAEGYSVSREKKESFPLTVTSAQKNPTAFYLCASSMASFTDTQYFGPGTRLTVL.

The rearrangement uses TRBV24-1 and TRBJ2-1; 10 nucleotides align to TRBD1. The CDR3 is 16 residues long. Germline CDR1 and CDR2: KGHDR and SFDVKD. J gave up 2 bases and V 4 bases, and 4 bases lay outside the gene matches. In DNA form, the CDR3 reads TGTGCCACCAGTGACCCCGGGACAGGGGCCTACAATGAGCAGTTCTTC. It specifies CATSDPGTGAYNEQFF.

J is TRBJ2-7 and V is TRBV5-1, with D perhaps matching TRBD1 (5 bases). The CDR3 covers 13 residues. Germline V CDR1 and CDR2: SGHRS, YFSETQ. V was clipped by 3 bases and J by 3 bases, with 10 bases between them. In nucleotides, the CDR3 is TGCGCCAGCAGCTCCACAGGAGTCTACGAGCAGTACTTC. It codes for CASSSTGVYEQYF.

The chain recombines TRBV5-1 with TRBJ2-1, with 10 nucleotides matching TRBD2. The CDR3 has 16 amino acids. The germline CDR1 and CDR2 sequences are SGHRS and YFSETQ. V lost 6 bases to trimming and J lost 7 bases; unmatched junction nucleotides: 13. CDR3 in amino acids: CASTHGLAGAWNEQFF. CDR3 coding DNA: TGCGCCAGCACCCACGGGCTAGCGGGAGCCTGGAATGAGCAGTTCTTC.

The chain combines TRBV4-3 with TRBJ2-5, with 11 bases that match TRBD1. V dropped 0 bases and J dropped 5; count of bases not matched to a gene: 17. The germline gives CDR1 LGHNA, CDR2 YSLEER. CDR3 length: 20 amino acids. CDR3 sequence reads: CASSQEYRASGQGAGETQYF. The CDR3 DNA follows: TGCGCCAGCAGCCAAGAGTATAGGGCCTCAGGACAGGGGGCTGGCGAGACCCAGTACTTC.

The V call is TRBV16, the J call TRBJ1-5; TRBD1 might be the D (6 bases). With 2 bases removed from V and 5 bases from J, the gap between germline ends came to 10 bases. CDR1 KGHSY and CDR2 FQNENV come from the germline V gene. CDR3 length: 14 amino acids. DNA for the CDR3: TGTGCCAGCAGCCAAACAGGGTCTGATCAGCCCCAGCATTTT. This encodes CASSQTGSDQPQHF.

The CDR3, as DNA: TGTGCCAGCAGCTCCGGTCGGGGCGGGACCCCCTACAATGAGCAGTTCTTC. Translation: CASSSGRGGTPYNEQFF. The chain links TRBV5-4 to TRBJ2-1; D may be TRBD2 (6 bases). The V end lost 3 bases, the J end lost 2 bases, and 18 bases lay between the germline ends. The CDR3 consists of 17 residues. Germline values: CDR1 SGHNT, CDR2 YYREEE (reference sequence).

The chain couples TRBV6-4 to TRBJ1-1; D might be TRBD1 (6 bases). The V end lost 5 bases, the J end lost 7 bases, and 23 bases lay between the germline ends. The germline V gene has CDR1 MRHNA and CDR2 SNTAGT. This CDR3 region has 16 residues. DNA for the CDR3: TGTGCCAGCAGTCGAAAGGGCTTACAGGGAATTCATGAAGCTTTCTTT. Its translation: CASSRKGLQGIHEAFF.

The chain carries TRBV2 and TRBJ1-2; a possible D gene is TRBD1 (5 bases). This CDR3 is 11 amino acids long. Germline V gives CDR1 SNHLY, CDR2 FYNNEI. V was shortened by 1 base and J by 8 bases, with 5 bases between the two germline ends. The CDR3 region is CASSEGGGYTF. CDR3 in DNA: TGTGCCAGCAGTGAAGGGGGCGGCTACACCTTC.

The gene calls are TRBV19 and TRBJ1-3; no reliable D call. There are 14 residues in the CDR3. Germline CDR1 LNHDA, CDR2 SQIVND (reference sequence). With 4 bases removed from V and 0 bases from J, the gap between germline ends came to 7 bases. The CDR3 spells CASSSSRSGNTIYF. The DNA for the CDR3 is TGTGCCAGTAGTAGTAGCCGCTCTGGAAACACCATATATTTT.

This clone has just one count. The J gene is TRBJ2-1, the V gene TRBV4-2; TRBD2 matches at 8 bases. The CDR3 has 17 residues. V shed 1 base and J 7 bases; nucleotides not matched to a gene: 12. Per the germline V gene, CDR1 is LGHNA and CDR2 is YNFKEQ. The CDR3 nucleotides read TGTGCCAGCAGCCAAGTAAGTCCAGCGGGAGTAGTAAATGAGCAGTTCTTC. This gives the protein CASSQVSPAGVVNEQFF.

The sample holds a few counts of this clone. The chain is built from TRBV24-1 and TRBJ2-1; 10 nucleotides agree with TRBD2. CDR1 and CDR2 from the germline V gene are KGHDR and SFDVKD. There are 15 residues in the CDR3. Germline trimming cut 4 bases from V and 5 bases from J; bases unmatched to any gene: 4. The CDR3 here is CATSDPSGGNNEQFF. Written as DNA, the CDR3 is TGTGCCACCAGTGACCCTAGCGGGGGAAACAATGAGCAGTTCTTC.

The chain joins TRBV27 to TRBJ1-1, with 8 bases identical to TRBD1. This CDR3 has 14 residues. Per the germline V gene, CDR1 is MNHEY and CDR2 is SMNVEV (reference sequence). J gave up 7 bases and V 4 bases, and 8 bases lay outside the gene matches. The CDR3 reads CASSSPRGLGEAFF. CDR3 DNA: TGTGCCAGCAGTTCACCCAGGGGGCTTGGTGAAGCTTTCTTT.